The 24 T cell receptor beta chains below all came from one sample that was sequenced in a study of cytomegalovirus exposure and HLA in healthy donors. PCR involved 60 Vbeta and 13 Jbeta primers. Sequencing used immunoSEQ multiplex PCR; TCRdb keeps in-frame clones, though not all of them. The sample shows more than 90,000 clones, 65% to 80% of them seen only once. The specimen sequenced was PBMCs. Receptor source: a woman aged 40 to 50 in good health and CMV-seronegative.

This clone was counted only a few times. This chain joins TRBV27 and TRBJ1-4; D ambiguous. The germline CDR1 and CDR2 sequences are MNHEY and SMNVEV (reference sequence). CDR3 size: 14 residues. V lost 3 bases, J lost 5 bases, and 10 bases lay in between. CDR3 region: CASSFSHSNEKLFF. In DNA, the CDR3 is TGTGCCAGCAGTTTTAGTCACTCGAATGAAAAACTGTTTTTT.

The chain has TRBV5-4 and TRBJ1-1; unclear D gene. V was clipped by 4 bases and J by 0 bases, with 10 bases between them. CDR3 length equals 14 residues. Germline CDR1 and CDR2: SGHNT and YYREEE (reference sequence). The CDR3 reads CASSVETMNTEAFF. DNA of the CDR3: TGTGCCAGCAGCGTGGAAACAATGAACACTGAAGCTTTCTTT.

The chain has TRBV30 and TRBJ1-2; 7 bases map to TRBD1. The CDR3 spans 13 residues. In germline, CDR1 is GTSNPN, CDR2 SVGIG (reference sequence). V was clipped by 8 bases and J by 8 bases; unmatched bases: 14. Here the CDR3 DNA reads TGTGCCCGGGGGGGTGCAGGGGGATTAGGCTACACCTTC. Translated: CARGGAGGLGYTF. Based on the CDR3 plus reference TRBV30 and TRBJ1-2, the full variable domain is SQTIHQWPATLVQPVGSPLSLECTVEGTSNPNLYWYRQAAGRGLQLLFYSVGIGQISSEVPQNLSASRPQDRQFILSSKKLLLSDSGFYLCARGGAGGLGYTFGSGTRLTVV.

The V and J genes are TRBV5-1 and TRBJ2-2; TRBD1 matches at 9 bases. From germline, CDR1 is SGHRS and CDR2 YFSETQ. This CDR3 region has 16 residues. J was trimmed by 1 base and V by 7 bases; bases with no gene match: 8. CDR3 protein: CASSFEGQGNTGELFF. CDR3 DNA sequence: TGCGCCAGCTCTTTTGAGGGACAGGGGAACACCGGGGAGCTGTTTTTT.

This clone was seen just once. A junction end diverges from the germline sequence, so it may reflect a read error. V gene TRBV18 combines with J gene TRBJ1-2; TRBD1 agrees at 7 bases. In germline, CDR1 is KGHSH, CDR2 LQKENI. The CDR3 extends over 15 amino acids. CDR3 sequence reads: CATSIDRDSIYGYTF. As DNA, the CDR3 is TGTGCCACCTCAATCGATCGGGACAGCATCTATGGCTACACCTTC.

V is TRBV6-5 and J is TRBJ2-4, with a weak D call TRBD1 (5 bases). Germline CDR1 MNHEY, CDR2 SVGAGI. The V and J ends lost 5 bases and 5 bases respectively, with 13 bases between them. CDR3 length: 14 residues. The CDR3 loop reads CASSRGIDENIQYF. The DNA for the CDR3 is TGTGCCAGCAGTAGGGGAATCGATGAAAACATTCAGTACTTC.

As regards this clone: At one end the junction does not follow the germline gene, possibly because of a read error. The chain carries TRBV7-9 and TRBJ1-4, with a weak D call TRBD1 (5 bases). The CDR3 has 12 amino acids. The V gene's germline CDR1 is SEHNR and CDR2 FQNEAQ (reference sequence). CDR3 nucleotides: TGTTCCAGCAGGGAGGACCAAGAAAAACTGTTTTTT. Amino acid sequence: CSSREDQEKLFF.

The chain joins TRBV6-5 to TRBJ1-2; maybe TRBD1 (5 bases). Per germline, CDR1 MNHEY and CDR2 SVGAGI. The CDR3 sequence is 13 residues long. Deletions cut 2 bases from V and 6 bases from J, with 10 bases between. DNA of the CDR3: TGTGCCAGCAGTTACGCCAGGGCTGATGGCTACACCTTC. Protein sequence: CASSYARADGYTF.

This chain links TRBV10-3 with TRBJ2-7; 11 bases align to TRBD1. The CDR3 loop spans 13 amino acids. J was trimmed by 7 bases and V by 5 bases; bases with no gene match: 4. Germline CDR1 reads ENHRY; CDR2 reads SYGVKD. CDR3 residues: CAISMDRGREQYF. DNA of the CDR3: TGTGCCATCAGTATGGACAGGGGGCGTGAGCAGTACTTC.

The chain is built from TRBV9 and TRBJ2-6; D call uncertain. The CDR3 sequence is 18 residues long. CDR1 is SGDLS and CDR2 is YYNGEE in the germline V gene. Trimming removed 4 bases at V and 4 bases at J, with 21 bases between. The CDR3 is CASSPVAPPLSGANVLTF. In DNA, the CDR3 is TGTGCCAGCAGCCCCGTAGCCCCGCCACTCAGCGGGGCCAACGTCCTGACTTTC.

V gene TRBV6-6 combines with J gene TRBJ2-7; TRBD2 matches 8 bases. In germline, CDR1 is MNHNY, CDR2 SVGAGI (reference sequence). V was clipped by 7 bases and J by 5 bases; unmatched bases: 7. The CDR3 is 13 residues long. The CDR3 region is CASTRGGLNEQYF. CDR3 coding DNA: TGTGCCAGCACTCGGGGGGGCCTGAACGAGCAGTACTTC.

This clone was detected a few times. The chain is built from TRBV7-3 and TRBJ2-1; 8 bases are shared with TRBD1. The CDR3 length is 15 residues. CDR1 and CDR2 (germline): SGHTA, FQGTGA. V lost 6 bases, J lost 1 base, and 5 bases stayed unmatched. CDR3 in amino acids: CASSKDRESYNEQFF. The CDR3 DNA follows: TGTGCCAGCAGTAAGGACAGGGAGTCCTACAATGAGCAGTTCTTC. Filled out from reference TRBV7-3 and TRBJ2-1, the complete variable domain reads GAGVSQTPSNKVTEKGKYVELRCDPISGHTALYWYRQSLGQGPEFLIYFQGTGAADDSGLPNDRFFAVRPEGSVSTLKIQRTERGDSAVYLCASSKDRESYNEQFFGPGTRLTVL.

This rearrangement joins TRBV4-3 to TRBJ2-7; 11 nucleotides align to TRBD1. The V gene end was trimmed by 3 bases and the J gene end by 7 bases; junction bases not matched to a gene: 8. This CDR3 region has 15 residues. Germline CDR1 and CDR2: LGHNA and YSLEER. CDR3 loop: CASSQRTGGAKEQYF. As DNA, the CDR3 is TGCGCCAGCAGCCAGCGGACAGGGGGCGCGAAAGAGCAGTACTTC.

CDR3 protein: CASSQWESSYNEQFF. In DNA form, the CDR3 reads TGTGCCAGCAGCCAGTGGGAGAGCTCCTACAATGAGCAGTTCTTC. This sequence joins TRBV7-9 and TRBJ2-1; tentatively, D is TRBD2 (5 bases). V was cut by 5 bases and J by 0 bases, with 11 bases left in between. The CDR3 sequence is 15 residues long. The germline gives CDR1 SEHNR, CDR2 FQNEAQ (reference sequence).

The rearrangement uses TRBV2 and TRBJ2-5, with 10 bases fitting TRBD1. The J call is uncertain, as TRBJ2-7 better fits the DNA end. Germline-derived CDR1 and CDR2 are SNHLY and FYNNEI. The CDR3 covers 14 residues. The DNA for the CDR3 is TGTGCCAGCAGTGCCGGGACAGGGGCATACGAGCAGTACTTC. This translates into CASSAGTGAYEQYF.

This chain joins TRBV2 and TRBJ2-1; TRBD1 matches at 9 bases. Germline CDR1 is SNHLY and CDR2 is FYNNEI. V trimming: 8 bases; J trimming: 7 bases; junction bases outside the gene matches: 6. This CDR3 contains 13 residues. CDR3 DNA: TGTGCCAGCTTATTGGGACAGGGAAATGAGCAGTTCTTC. This encodes CASLLGQGNEQFF.

The chain has TRBV30 and TRBJ2-7; D ambiguous. Deletions cut 2 bases from V and 5 bases from J, with 16 bases between. The germline CDR1 and CDR2 sequences are GTSNPN and SVGIG (reference sequence). This CDR3 is built from 14 residues. In DNA, the CDR3 is TGTGCCTGGAGTTATGGCTTCCAGGCGAACGAGCAGTACTTC. Its protein product is CAWSYGFQANEQYF. Full variable domain (remainder filled in from reference TRBV30 and TRBJ2-7): SQTIHQWPATLVQPVGSPLSLECTVEGTSNPNLYWYRQAAGRGLQLLFYSVGIGQISSEVPQNLSASRPQDRQFILSSKKLLLSDSGFYLCAWSYGFQANEQYFGPGTRLTVT.

The chain employs TRBV28 and TRBJ1-2; 9 bases are shared with TRBD1. Germline CDR1 reads MDHEN; CDR2 reads SYDVKM. V shed 5 bases, J shed 4 bases, and the junction held 11 bases outside the gene matches. The CDR3 sequence is 16 residues long. The CDR3: CASSASGQGGSYGYTF. DNA for the CDR3: TGTGCCAGCAGTGCCTCGGGACAGGGAGGTAGCTATGGCTACACCTTC.

This clone was detected once. This chain joins TRBV27 and TRBJ2-7, with 11 bases matching TRBD2. The germline V gene encodes CDR1 MNHEY and CDR2 SMNVEV (reference sequence). This CDR3 region has 16 residues. Losses at the gene ends were 5 bases for V and 6 bases for J; bases not matched to a gene: 12. The DNA for the CDR3 is TGTGCCAGCAGTAGTTATAGCGGGGGGGCCCTCGGCGAGCAGTACTTC. Encoded protein: CASSSYSGGALGEQYF.

The V call is TRBV7-2, the J call TRBJ2-7; TRBD1 aligns across 9 bases. Germline trimming cut 5 bases from V and 5 bases from J; bases unmatched to any gene: 7. The germline gives CDR1 SGHTA, CDR2 FQGNSA. This CDR3 region has 14 residues. The DNA of the CDR3 is TGTGCCAGCAGCCCGACAGGGGGAAGGGACGAGCAGTACTTC. Protein product: CASSPTGGRDEQYF.

The sample holds a few counts of this clone. The chain carries TRBV30 and TRBJ2-3, with TRBD2 matching over 9 bases. This CDR3 has 14 amino acids. V was pared by 2 bases and J by 6 bases, with 6 bases of the junction left unmatched. Germline CDR1 reads GTSNPN; CDR2 reads SVGIG (reference sequence). The CDR3 spells CAWSPGLAADTQYF. CDR3 nucleotides: TGTGCCTGGAGTCCGGGACTAGCAGCCGATACGCAGTATTTT.

The chain links TRBV6-5 to TRBJ1-3; maybe TRBD1 (6 bases). CDR1 MNHEY and CDR2 SVGAGI come from the germline V gene. The CDR3 has 15 residues. Between the trimmed V and J ends, which lost 2 bases and 0 bases, there was a span of 8 bases. CDR3 sequence (DNA): TGTGCCAGCAGTTACGGGGGCCACTCTGGAAACACCATATATTTT. Protein sequence: CASSYGGHSGNTIYF.

Worth noting for this clone: Other DNA sequences within the sample encode an identical CDR3. The chain recombines TRBV30 with TRBJ1-6; possibly TRBD1 for D (5 bases). Germline V lookup: CDR1 GTSNPN, CDR2 SVGIG (reference sequence). V was trimmed by 7 bases and J by 13 bases, leaving 17 bases between them. The CDR3 runs 12 residues. The CDR3 protein is CALAEGFSPLHF. In DNA, the CDR3 is TGTGCCTTAGCGGAGGGGTTTTCCCCCCTCCACTTT.

The chain combines TRBV5-1 with TRBJ2-3; the match to TRBD2 covers 7 bases. The CDR3 spans 16 residues. Germline-derived CDR1 and CDR2 are SGHRS and YFSETQ. Trimming removed 0 bases from V and 2 bases from J; junction bases left unmatched: 6. CDR3 DNA sequence: TGCGCCAGCAGCTTGGCTGGCGGGGGAGTCACAGATACGCAGTATTTT. Translated, it gives CASSLAGGGVTDTQYF.